Below are 9 T cell receptor beta chains sequenced from a single sample in a study of CD8 T cells in Susac syndrome. Random hexamers served to reverse transcribe roughly 0.45 to 1 ug RNA. TCRdb processed the immunoSEQ multiplex PCR reads anew with MiXCR; each CDR3 protein has one entry. The sample records around 110,000 distinct CDR3 sequences, roughly 95% being singletons. Specimen: CD4+ T cells from PBMCs. The receptor source for this set is a human donor with Susac syndrome.

V gene TRBV28 combines with J gene TRBJ1-5, with unresolved D. V was shortened by 3 bases and J by 2 bases, with 11 bases between the two germline ends. The germline gives CDR1 MDHEN, CDR2 SYDVKM. This CDR3 spans 15 amino acids. CDR3 coding DNA: TGTGCCAGCAGTTTTCTCATTTCCGGCAATCAGCCCCAGCATTTT. The encoded protein is CASSFLISGNQPQHF.

The V gene is TRBV7-2, the J gene TRBJ2-3, with a weak D call TRBD2 (6 bases). CDR3 length: 13 residues. Trimming stripped 5 bases from V and 6 bases from J, with 12 bases between. Looked up from germline, CDR1 is SGHTA and CDR2 is FQGNSA. The CDR3 protein is CASSGRGRDTQYF. In DNA form, the CDR3 reads TGTGCCAGCAGCGGGCGGGGAAGGGATACGCAGTATTTT.

The gene calls are TRBV24-1 and TRBJ2-3; D uncertain. This CDR3 is 14 amino acids long. V lost 3 bases and J 4 bases, leaving 10 bases between the germline ends. Germline V gives CDR1 KGHDR, CDR2 SFDVKD. CDR3 region: CATSDPALSDTQYF. CDR3 in DNA: TGTGCCACCAGTGATCCTGCGCTTTCAGATACGCAGTATTTT.

The J gene is TRBJ1-2, the V gene TRBV6-1; possible D gene TRBD1, 6 bases. Trimming stripped 3 bases from V and 2 bases from J, with 13 bases between. The V gene's germline CDR1 is MNHNS and CDR2 SASEGT. The CDR3 spans 15 residues. The CDR3 region has the DNA TGTGCCAGCAGTGAGGGGGGGCGTAGCAACTATGGCTACACCTTC. Translating gives CASSEGGRSNYGYTF.

The rearrangement joins TRBV7-2 to TRBJ1-2, with 7 bases lining up with TRBD1. With V trimmed by 1 base and J by 5 bases, 7 bases remained unmatched. Germline V lookup: CDR1 SGHTA, CDR2 FQGNSA. The CDR3 sequence is 15 residues long. The CDR3 nucleotides are TGTGCCAGCAGCTTAGAGGGACAGACACTTTATGGCTACACCTTC. Residues: CASSLEGQTLYGYTF.

The J gene is TRBJ2-7, the V gene TRBV7-2; TRBD2 aligns across 7 bases. J lost 9 bases, V lost 5 bases, and 4 bases had no gene match. Germline V gene lookup returns CDR1 SGHTA and CDR2 FQGNSA. This CDR3 is 11 amino acids long. The CDR3 sequence: CASSGGRVQYF. In DNA, the CDR3 is TGTGCCAGCAGCGGAGGGAGGGTGCAGTACTTC.

The rearrangement links TRBV9 to TRBJ1-1, with TRBD1 matching 8 bases. The V gene end was trimmed by 3 bases and the J gene end by 5 bases; junction bases not matched to a gene: 9. The CDR3 runs to 15 residues. Germline values: CDR1 SGDLS, CDR2 YYNGEE. The CDR3 region is CASSAFTGGGTEAFF. CDR3 DNA: TGTGCCAGCAGCGCCTTTACAGGGGGTGGAACTGAAGCTTTCTTT.

CDR3 protein: CSAWTENYGYTF. In DNA form, the CDR3 reads TGCAGTGCATGGACAGAAAACTATGGCTACACCTTC. The chain combines TRBV20-1 with TRBJ1-2; D might be TRBD1 (6 bases). Germline CDR1 DFQATT, CDR2 SNEGSKA (reference sequence). Trimming removed 6 bases at V and 2 bases at J, with 10 bases between. The CDR3 spans 12 residues.

This rearrangement joins TRBV4-3 to TRBJ2-1; D call uncertain. Trimming left V 0 bases short and J 8 bases short, with 8 bases between. Per the germline V gene, CDR1 is LGHNA and CDR2 is YSLEER. This CDR3 is 13 amino acids long. The CDR3 coding sequence is TGCGCCAGCAGCCAAGAAAACAGCCATGAGCAGTTCTTC. Residues: CASSQENSHEQFF.